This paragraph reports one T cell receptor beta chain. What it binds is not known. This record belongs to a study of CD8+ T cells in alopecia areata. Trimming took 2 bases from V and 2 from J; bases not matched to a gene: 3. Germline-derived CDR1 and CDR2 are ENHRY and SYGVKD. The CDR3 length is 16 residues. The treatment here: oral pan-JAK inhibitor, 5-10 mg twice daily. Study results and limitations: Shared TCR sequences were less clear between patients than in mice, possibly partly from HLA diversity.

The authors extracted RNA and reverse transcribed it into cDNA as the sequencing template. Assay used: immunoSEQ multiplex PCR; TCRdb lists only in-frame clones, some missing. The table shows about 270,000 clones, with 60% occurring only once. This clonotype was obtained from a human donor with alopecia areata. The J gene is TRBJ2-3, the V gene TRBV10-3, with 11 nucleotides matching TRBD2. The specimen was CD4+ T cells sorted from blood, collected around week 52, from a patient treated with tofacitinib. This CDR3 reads CAISETSGRYTDTQYF. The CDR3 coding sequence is TGTGCCATCAGTGAGACTAGCGGGAGATACACAGATACGCAGTATTTT.